This is a list of T cell receptor beta chains from one sample in a study of blood T cells in healthy people across ages. TCRdb reprocessed the 5' RACE reads via MiXCR and lists one record per CDR3 protein. The sample contains over a million distinct CDR3 sequences, roughly 45% of which appear only once. The sample consisted of blood. The receptors were sampled from a woman aged 18-30 years in good health. Both conserved end residues are part of each CDR3. Fields, in order: V gene, CDR3 length, J gene, clone size, D gene, CDR3 protein, CDR3 DNA. The D gene is left open where the match is weak. Clone size is given for some rows only: seen once, a few or many times, or a class if the clone is expanded.

v_gene: TRBV29-1
len: 10
j_gene: TRBJ2-7
abundance: many
d_gene: -
CDR3aa: CSVAEEQQYF
CDR3nt: TGCAGCGTTGCAGAGGAACAGCAGTACTTC

v_gene: TRBV12-3/TRBV12-4
len: 12
j_gene: TRBJ1-2
abundance: few
d_gene: -
CDR3aa: CASTPDSYGYTF
CDR3nt: TGTGCCAGCACCCCGGACAGTTATGGCTACACCTTC

v_gene: TRBV20-1
len: 13
j_gene: TRBJ2-2
abundance: -
d_gene: -
CDR3aa: CSASSGDTGELFF
CDR3nt: TGCAGTGCTAGTTCGGGAGACACCGGGGAGCTGTTTTTT

v_gene: TRBV4-2
len: 16
j_gene: TRBJ2-7
abundance: -
d_gene: TRBD1
CDR3aa: CASSQETGTGTYEQYF
CDR3nt: TGTGCCAGCAGCCAAGAGACCGGGACAGGGACCTACGAGCAGTACTTC

v_gene: TRBV4-1
len: 17
j_gene: TRBJ2-3
abundance: -
d_gene: TRBD2
CDR3aa: CASSLRGDSGSTDTQYF
CDR3nt: TGCGCCAGCAGCCTCAGAGGGGATAGCGGGAGTACAGATACGCAGTATTTT

v_gene: TRBV7-2
len: 17
j_gene: TRBJ1-2
abundance: many
d_gene: -
CDR3aa: CASSLGVGVWLNYGYTF
CDR3nt: TGTGCCAGCAGCTTAGGAGTAGGGGTTTGGCTGAACTATGGCTACACCTTC

v_gene: TRBV11-1
len: 14
j_gene: TRBJ2-7
abundance: -
d_gene: -
CDR3aa: CASSLALQSYEQYF
CDR3nt: TGTGCCAGCAGCTTAGCTCTACAGTCCTACGAGCAGTACTTC

v_gene: TRBV20-1
len: 13
j_gene: TRBJ2-7
abundance: few
d_gene: -
CDR3aa: CSAQLQGSYEQYF
CDR3nt: TGCAGTGCCCAGCTACAGGGTTCCTACGAGCAGTACTTC

v_gene: TRBV9
len: 13
j_gene: TRBJ1-2
abundance: once
d_gene: -
CDR3aa: CASSVDGSHGYTF
CDR3nt: TGTGCCAGCAGCGTAGACGGCTCCCATGGCTACACCTTC

v_gene: TRBV7-6
len: 15
j_gene: TRBJ2-7
abundance: few
d_gene: TRBD2
CDR3aa: CASSPRTSIGYEQYF
CDR3nt: TGTGCCAGCAGCCCGCGGACTAGCATAGGGTACGAGCAGTACTTC

v_gene: TRBV12-3/TRBV12-4
len: 15
j_gene: TRBJ2-7
abundance: few
d_gene: -
CDR3aa: CASRPGRLLKYEQYF
CDR3nt: TGTGCCAGCAGACCGGGACGGCTCCTCAAATACGAGCAGTACTTC

v_gene: TRBV18
len: 14
j_gene: TRBJ2-5
abundance: -
d_gene: -
CDR3aa: CASSPPPEGETQYF
CDR3nt: TGTGCCAGCTCACCCCCGCCGGAGGGAGAGACCCAGTACTTC

v_gene: TRBV7-9
len: 13
j_gene: TRBJ2-7
abundance: many
d_gene: -
CDR3aa: CASSFTGYYEQYF
CDR3nt: TGTGCCAGCAGCTTCACAGGGTATTACGAGCAGTACTTC

v_gene: TRBV20-1
len: 15
j_gene: TRBJ2-7
abundance: few
d_gene: -
CDR3aa: CSARGTRGREYEQYF
CDR3nt: TGCAGTGCTAGGGGGACCCGAGGCAGGGAATACGAGCAGTACTTC

v_gene: TRBV3-1
len: 15
j_gene: TRBJ1-2
abundance: -
d_gene: -
CDR3aa: CASSRPEAPSRGYTF
CDR3nt: TGTGCCAGCAGCCGCCCTGAGGCTCCATCCCGGGGCTACACCTTC

v_gene: TRBV29-1
len: 14
j_gene: TRBJ2-5
abundance: many
d_gene: -
CDR3aa: CSVEEGSLSETQYF
CDR3nt: TGCAGCGTTGAAGAAGGCAGCTTGTCTGAGACCCAGTACTTC

v_gene: TRBV5-1
len: 15
j_gene: TRBJ2-1
abundance: -
d_gene: TRBD2
CDR3aa: CASSGLAGIGNEQFF
CDR3nt: TGCGCCAGCAGCGGGCTAGCGGGAATCGGCAATGAGCAGTTCTTC

v_gene: TRBV6-6
len: 15
j_gene: TRBJ2-7
abundance: -
d_gene: -
CDR3aa: CASSYPGSGRDEQYF
CDR3nt: TGTGCCAGCAGTTACCCAGGGTCGGGAAGGGACGAGCAGTACTTC

v_gene: TRBV29-1
len: 15
j_gene: TRBJ2-5
abundance: once
d_gene: -
CDR3aa: CSPCRATNYQETQYF
CDR3nt: TGCAGCCCTTGCCGGGCCACGAATTACCAAGAGACCCAGTACTTC

v_gene: TRBV12-3/TRBV12-4
len: 14
j_gene: TRBJ1-2
abundance: -
d_gene: -
CDR3aa: CASSFGVRSYGYTF
CDR3nt: TGTGCCAGCAGTTTCGGCGTTCGCTCCTATGGCTACACCTTC

v_gene: TRBV20-1
len: 15
j_gene: TRBJ2-1
abundance: -
d_gene: -
CDR3aa: CSPEAEISSYNEQFF
CDR3nt: TGCAGTCCCGAGGCGGAGATCAGCTCCTACAATGAGCAGTTCTTC

v_gene: TRBV28
len: 16
j_gene: TRBJ2-3
abundance: -
d_gene: TRBD2
CDR3aa: CASDPSGGGRTDTQYF
CDR3nt: TGTGCCAGCGACCCTAGCGGGGGGGGACGCACAGATACGCAGTATTTT

v_gene: TRBV7-9
len: 15
j_gene: TRBJ1-4
abundance: -
d_gene: -
CDR3aa: CASSFPLGGNEKLFF
CDR3nt: TGTGCCAGCAGCTTCCCGCTGGGGGGAAATGAAAAACTGTTTTTT

v_gene: TRBV20-1
len: 17
j_gene: TRBJ2-7
abundance: -
d_gene: TRBD2
CDR3aa: CSAPLPLAGGPYNEQYF
CDR3nt: TGCAGTGCCCCGCTTCCCTTAGCGGGAGGTCCCTACAATGAGCAGTACTTC

v_gene: TRBV6-5
len: 17
j_gene: TRBJ2-1
abundance: few
d_gene: TRBD2
CDR3aa: CASSYSNRLARSNEQFF
CDR3nt: TGTGCCAGCAGTTACTCGAACCGACTAGCGCGGTCCAATGAGCAGTTCTTC

v_gene: TRBV7-9
len: 11
j_gene: TRBJ1-1
abundance: -
d_gene: -
CDR3aa: CASSVIDEAFF
CDR3nt: TGTGCCAGCAGCGTTATAGATGAAGCTTTCTTT

v_gene: TRBV20-1
len: 12
j_gene: TRBJ2-7
abundance: once
d_gene: -
CDR3aa: CSVNTGTPEQYF
CDR3nt: TGCAGTGTTAACACAGGTACGCCGGAGCAGTACTTC

v_gene: TRBV28
len: 14
j_gene: TRBJ1-4
abundance: few
d_gene: TRBD1
CDR3aa: CASRTGGVYEKLFF
CDR3nt: TGTGCCAGCAGGACAGGGGGCGTTTATGAAAAACTGTTTTTT

v_gene: TRBV5-1
len: 15
j_gene: TRBJ2-3
abundance: -
d_gene: TRBD2
CDR3aa: CASSSLTSGTDTQYF
CDR3nt: TGCGCCAGCAGCTCCCTGACTAGCGGCACAGATACGCAGTATTTT

v_gene: TRBV3-1
len: 13
j_gene: TRBJ2-3
abundance: -
d_gene: -
CDR3aa: CAGSQDLWDTQYF
CDR3nt: TGTGCCGGCAGCCAAGATCTTTGGGATACGCAGTATTTT

v_gene: TRBV20-1
len: 18
j_gene: TRBJ2-3
abundance: -
d_gene: TRBD2
CDR3aa: CSAREGPYSGGTTDTQYF
CDR3nt: TGCAGTGCTAGAGAGGGACCCTACAGCGGGGGGACCACAGATACGCAGTATTTT

v_gene: TRBV28
len: 15
j_gene: TRBJ2-7
abundance: -
d_gene: -
CDR3aa: CASSSVTGRIYEQYF
CDR3nt: TGTGCCAGCAGTTCTGTGACAGGAAGAATCTACGAGCAGTACTTC

v_gene: TRBV28
len: 13
j_gene: TRBJ2-5
abundance: -
d_gene: -
CDR3aa: CASNSWTRETQYF
CDR3nt: TGTGCCAGCAATTCCTGGACGCGCGAGACCCAGTACTTC

v_gene: TRBV10-3
len: 14
j_gene: TRBJ1-5
abundance: -
d_gene: -
CDR3aa: CAISGGQSNQPQHF
CDR3nt: TGTGCCATCAGTGGGGGGCAGAGCAATCAGCCCCAGCATTTT

v_gene: TRBV9
len: 15
j_gene: TRBJ2-7
abundance: few
d_gene: -
CDR3aa: CASSAGLSSYNEQYF
CDR3nt: TGTGCCAGCAGCGCCGGACTGAGCTCCTACAATGAGCAGTACTTC

v_gene: TRBV5-1
len: 20
j_gene: TRBJ2-3
abundance: few
d_gene: TRBD2
CDR3aa: CASSLIGLGLAGGPADTQYF
CDR3nt: TGCGCCAGCAGCTTGATAGGACTGGGACTAGCGGGAGGGCCTGCAGATACGCAGTATTTT

v_gene: TRBV7-9
len: 14
j_gene: TRBJ2-5
abundance: -
d_gene: -
CDR3aa: CASSLISLEEAQYF
CDR3nt: TGTGCCAGCAGCCTGATATCTCTCGAAGAGGCCCAGTACTTC

v_gene: TRBV15
len: 14
j_gene: TRBJ2-3
abundance: -
d_gene: -
CDR3aa: CATSRERTTDTQYF
CDR3nt: TGTGCCACCAGCAGAGAGCGAACCACAGATACGCAGTATTTT

v_gene: TRBV6-1
len: 15
j_gene: TRBJ2-6
abundance: -
d_gene: -
CDR3aa: CASSEAGAGANVLTF
CDR3nt: TGTGCCAGCAGTGAAGCGGGCGCTGGGGCCAACGTCCTGACTTTC

v_gene: TRBV4-1
len: 14
j_gene: TRBJ1-2
abundance: many
d_gene: -
CDR3aa: CASSQEDRGVGYTF
CDR3nt: TGCGCCAGCAGCCAAGAAGACCGGGGAGTTGGCTACACCTTC

v_gene: TRBV5-1
len: 17
j_gene: TRBJ1-1
abundance: -
d_gene: TRBD1
CDR3aa: CASSLPGTAIGNTEAFF
CDR3nt: TGCGCCAGCAGCCTGCCCGGGACAGCTATAGGGAACACTGAAGCTTTCTTT